The 22 T cell receptor beta chains given below trace back to one sample, sequenced in a study of cytomegalovirus exposure and HLA in healthy donors. The PCR made use of 60 Vbeta and 13 Jbeta primers. TCRdb's copy holds only in-frame clones and misses some; the assay was immunoSEQ multiplex PCR. The sample shows some 200,000 clones, approximately 79% of them seen only once. Source material: PBMCs. Receptor source: a girl aged 2-9 years in good health and CMV-seronegative.

V and J are TRBV2 and TRBJ1-1, with D possibly matching TRBD1 (5 bases). V gave up 4 bases and J gave up 5 bases, with 11 bases separating them. This CDR3 has 13 residues. Germline V gives CDR1 SNHLY, CDR2 FYNNEI. CDR3 region: CASSGGGRTEAFF. In DNA, the CDR3 is TGTGCCAGCAGTGGGGGGGGGAGGACTGAAGCTTTCTTT.

This clone was counted only a few times. The genes are TRBV5-4 and TRBJ2-1, with TRBD2 matching 7 bases. Germline V gene lookup returns CDR1 SGHNT and CDR2 YYREEE (reference sequence). This CDR3 contains 14 residues. J gave up 6 bases and V 2 bases, and 5 bases lay outside the gene matches. The chain's CDR3 is CASSLLGGTNEQFF. The CDR3 DNA reads as TGTGCCAGCAGCTTACTCGGGGGGACCAATGAGCAGTTCTTC.

This clone appeared a single time. The chain uses TRBV12-5 and TRBJ1-3, with D perhaps matching TRBD1 (6 bases). The CDR3 covers 14 residues. V dropped 7 bases and J dropped 1 base, with 11 bases sitting between them. Germline-derived CDR1 and CDR2 are LGHNT and FRNRAP. CDR3 sequence: CASARTASGNTIYF. DNA of the CDR3: TGTGCTAGTGCCCGGACAGCTTCTGGAAACACCATATATTTT.

The chain has TRBV13 and TRBJ2-3; weak D call: TRBD2 (5 bases). Trimming shortened V by 3 bases and J by 4 bases, and 11 bases separated the two germline ends. Looked up from germline, CDR1 is PRHDT and CDR2 is FYEKMQ (reference sequence). This CDR3 has 14 residues. DNA of the CDR3: TGTGCCAGCAGCTTTCTAGCCCCCGCAGATACGCAGTATTTT. It codes for CASSFLAPADTQYF. The entire variable domain, with the rest obtained from reference TRBV13 and TRBJ2-3, is as follows: AAGVIQSPRHLIKEKRETATLKCYPIPRHDTVYWYQQGPGQDPQFLISFYEKMQSDKGSIPDRFSAQQFSDYHSELNMSSLELGDSALYFCASSFLAPADTQYFGPGTRLTVL.

The chain has TRBV13 and TRBJ1-1; the D is unclear. Germline lookup yields CDR1 PRHDT and CDR2 FYEKMQ (reference sequence). Between the trimmed V and J ends, which lost 10 bases and 6 bases, there was a span of 18 bases. The CDR3 contains 13 residues. The CDR3 bases are TGTGCCACCACCCTCCCCAAGCACGCTGAAGCTTTCTTT. Residues: CATTLPKHAEAFF.

The DNA for the CDR3 is TGTGCCAGGACCATACGGGGGTCCTACGAGCAGTACTTC. It translates to CARTIRGSYEQYF. This chain joins TRBV6-4 and TRBJ2-7; D is possibly TRBD2 (6 bases). CDR3 size: 13 residues. Per germline, CDR1 MRHNA and CDR2 SNTAGT. V lost 9 bases, J lost 1 base, and 13 bases lay in between.

The V and J genes are TRBV29-1 and TRBJ1-2; no definite D call. Trimming pared 3 bases from V and 2 bases from J, leaving 7 bases between. Per germline, CDR1 SQVTM and CDR2 ANQGSEA. The length of the CDR3 is 12 residues. The CDR3 coding sequence is TGCAGCGTTGACAGTACAAACTATGGCTACACCTTC. Translating it yields CSVDSTNYGYTF.

The V gene is TRBV10-3, the J gene TRBJ2-5; 8 nucleotides line up with TRBD1. CDR3 length: 12 amino acids. The germline V gene encodes CDR1 ENHRY and CDR2 SYGVKD. V lost 11 bases, J lost 5 bases, and 7 bases stayed unmatched. The CDR3 bases are TGTGCCGCAAAGGGACAGGCGGAGACCCAGTACTTC. It is translated as CAAKGQAETQYF.

In DNA, the CDR3 is TGTGCCAGCGGTAGACTAGCGTTTTACAATGAGCAGTTCTTC. Translating it yields CASGRLAFYNEQFF. This sequence joins TRBV11-2 and TRBJ2-1, with 8 positions matching TRBD2. With V trimmed by 8 bases and J by 4 bases, 7 bases remained unmatched. CDR3 length: 14 residues. CDR1 and CDR2 from the germline V gene are SGHAT and FQNNGV.

This clone has just a few counts. The genes are TRBV12-5 and TRBJ1-1; D may be TRBD1 (5 bases). The germline V gene has CDR1 LGHNT and CDR2 FRNRAP. The length of the CDR3 is 13 residues. The germline V and J ends were trimmed by 6 bases and 8 bases, with 16 bases remaining between them. CDR3 sequence: CASGPRWGDEAFF. The CDR3 DNA sequence: TGTGCTAGTGGGCCCAGGTGGGGGGACGAAGCTTTCTTT. The full variable domain, its missing parts supplied by reference TRBV12-5 and TRBJ1-1, is DARVTQTPRHKVTEMGQEVTMRCQPILGHNTVFWYRQTMMQGLELLAYFRNRAPLDDSGMPKDRFSAEMPDATLATLKIQPSEPRDSAVYFCASGPRWGDEAFFGQGTRLTVV.

This clone has only a few counts. Other nucleotide sequences from this sample produce the same CDR3. The chain combines TRBV10-2 with TRBJ2-7; maybe TRBD1 (5 bases). The germline gives CDR1 WSHSY, CDR2 SAAADI. Trimming took off 0 bases at V and 2 bases at J, with 8 bases between the two ends. The length of the CDR3 is 14 residues. CDR3 DNA: TGCGCCAGCAGTGAGTCGTGGGGCCCCTACGAGCAGTACTTC. This translates into CASSESWGPYEQYF.

The chain links TRBV16 to TRBJ2-7; D perhaps matches TRBD1 (5 bases). V lost 1 base and J lost 0, with 7 bases in between. The germline V gene encodes CDR1 KGHSY and CDR2 FQNENV. This CDR3 is built from 14 residues. CDR3 bases: TGTGCCAGCAGCCAATACGACAGCTCCTACGAGCAGTACTTC. As protein: CASSQYDSSYEQYF.

CDR3 residues: CASRDSGQETQYF. CDR3 bases: TGTGCCAGCCGAGATAGCGGGCAAGAGACCCAGTACTTC. The V and J genes are TRBV4-2 and TRBJ2-5; TRBD2 matches 7 bases. V was pared by 8 bases and J by 2 bases, with 5 bases of the junction left unmatched. Germline CDR1 and CDR2: LGHNA and YNFKEQ. The CDR3 length is 13 residues.

Comment on this clone: The sample contains more than one DNA sequence encoding this CDR3. The J gene is TRBJ1-1, the V gene TRBV6-1; tentative D call: TRBD1 (5 bases). V lost 6 bases and J lost 0, with 14 bases in between. The germline CDR1 and CDR2 sequences are MNHNS and SASEGT. The CDR3 spans 15 residues. CDR3 in DNA: TGTGCCAGCAGCGGGGGGACCGGGCTGAACACTGAAGCTTTCTTT. This translates into CASSGGTGLNTEAFF.

The chain uses TRBV6-1 and TRBJ1-5; TRBD1 matches 10 bases. The CDR3 is made up of 15 amino acids. From germline, CDR1 is MNHNS and CDR2 SASEGT. After removal of 10 bases from V and 4 bases from J, the junction contained 10 bases not matched to a gene. CDR3 sequence reads: CATQGMGQGNQPQHF. Written as DNA, the CDR3 is TGTGCCACCCAAGGGATGGGACAGGGGAATCAGCCCCAGCATTTT.

The rearrangement uses TRBV7-2 and TRBJ2-3; D is possibly TRBD2 (5 bases). From germline, CDR1 is SGHTA and CDR2 FQGNSA. The ends were cut back, 5 bases at V and 5 bases at J, with 5 bases in the middle. The CDR3 consists of 11 residues. CDR3 in DNA: TGTGCCAGCAGCCGGGGAGATACGCAGTATTTT. Translation: CASSRGDTQYF.

The V and J genes are TRBV6-5 and TRBJ2-5, with a tentative D call TRBD2 (6 bases). Trimming left V 4 bases short and J 5 bases short, with 11 bases between. In germline, CDR1 is MNHEY, CDR2 SVGAGI. This CDR3 has 13 residues. The CDR3 loop is CASSSTSAETQYF. In DNA form, the CDR3 reads TGTGCCAGCAGTTCGACTAGTGCCGAGACCCAGTACTTC.

The V and J genes are TRBV7-3 and TRBJ1-2, with TRBD1 as a possible D gene (5 bases). V lost 1 base and J 4 bases, leaving 13 bases between the germline ends. Looked up from germline, CDR1 is SGHTA and CDR2 is FQGTGA. The CDR3 runs to 15 residues. The CDR3 bases are TGTGCCAGCAGCTTAAATGGCAGGGATACCTATGGCTACACCTTC. Translation: CASSLNGRDTYGYTF. Full variable domain (remainder filled in from reference TRBV7-3 and TRBJ1-2): GAGVSQTPSNKVTEKGKYVELRCDPISGHTALYWYRQSLGQGPEFLIYFQGTGAADDSGLPNDRFFAVRPEGSVSTLKIQRTERGDSAVYLCASSLNGRDTYGYTFGSGTRLTVV.

The chain employs TRBV4-1 and TRBJ2-7, with D maybe TRBD2 (6 bases). Germline CDR1 MGHRA, CDR2 YSYEKL. V dropped 2 bases and J dropped 2 bases, with 13 bases sitting between them. This CDR3 has 15 amino acids. CDR3 protein: CASSQHLGGAYEQYF. The CDR3 bases are TGCGCCAGCAGCCAACATCTAGGAGGGGCCTACGAGCAGTACTTC.

This chain links TRBV10-3 with TRBJ2-5; possible D gene TRBD1, 6 bases. The CDR3 sequence is 15 residues long. The germline gives CDR1 ENHRY, CDR2 SYGVKD. Trimming cost V 3 bases and J 3 bases, with 14 bases left between them. This CDR3 is CAISDVIGGKETQYF. The CDR3 DNA reads TGTGCCATCAGTGACGTTATAGGGGGTAAAGAGACCCAGTACTTC.

The chain is built from TRBV15 and TRBJ2-2; the match to TRBD2 covers 11 bases. The junction had 4 bases not matched to a gene; V was cut back by 5 bases and J by 2 bases. CDR1 LNHNV and CDR2 YYDKDF come from the germline V gene (reference sequence). This CDR3 spans 16 amino acids. The CDR3 nucleotides read TGTGCCACCAGCTCAGGACTAGCGGGTAACACCGGGGAGCTGTTTTTT. This encodes CATSSGLAGNTGELFF. Complete variable domain (other parts from reference TRBV15 and TRBJ2-2): DAMVIQNPRYQVTQFGKPVTLSCSQTLNHNVMYWYQQKSSQAPKLLFHYYDKDFNNEADTPDNFQSRRPNTSFCFLDIRSPGLGDTAMYLCATSSGLAGNTGELFFGEGSRLTVL.

CDR3 in DNA: TGTGCCAGCAGCCTCGCCGGGAGCACAGATACGCAGTATTTT. As protein: CASSLAGSTDTQYF. V usage is TRBV7-6 and J usage is TRBJ2-3; D is ambiguous. V was clipped by 5 bases and J by 0 bases, with 9 bases between them. CDR3 size: 14 residues. CDR1 SGHVS and CDR2 FNYEAQ come from the germline V gene.